The clone carrying this TCR beta chain is termed medium-sized. Amplification of TCR beta used genomic DNA extracted from peripheral blood. The record originates from a study of T cell repertoires in aging, cancer and after chemotherapy. Germline V gene data show CDR1 as PRHDT and CDR2 as FYEKMQ (reference sequence). The trim removed 6 bases at V and 8 bases at J, leaving 11 bases unmatched. The CDR3 is 14 residues long. TRB rearrangements spanning V, D and J were amplified using mixed TRB-A/B primers. TCRdb re-called the multiplex PCR reads with MiXCR, one entry per CDR3 protein. The sample has approximately 3,200 distinct CDR3 sequences, under 25% seen once.

The clonotype originates from a human donor with a blood cancer. Specimen: blood. This chain uses TRBV13 with TRBJ1-1; 8 bases agree with TRBD1. The CDR3 nucleotides are TGTGCCAGCAGAGCCTCTCTACAGGGGGGAGAAGCTTTCTTT. Protein: CASRASLQGGEAFF.